Presented here are 19 T cell receptor beta chains from one specimen sequenced in a study of CD8 T cells in ankylosing spondylitis (dated by TCRdb to between 2016 and 2019). Receptor libraries were prepared by 5' RACE. The listed sequencing device is Illumina HiSeq 2500. The public reads were reprocessed in TCRdb via fastp at Q25 and MiXCR, keeping in-frame beta chains. Merged by CDR3 protein, the rows form single entries marked with the most common genes and DNA. In this sample the table shows 250,000 or so distinct CDR3 sequences, about 10% of which occur a single time. The top ten constitute 2.6% of the sample. Sequencing was carried out using blood, either unsorted or a sorted T cell fraction (not recorded which). The source of these receptors is a male donor with ankylosing spondylitis or in good health (not recorded which).

This clonotype was recorded many times. The chain employs TRBV29-1 and TRBJ2-3; D is perhaps TRBD2 (6 bases). Trimming removed 4 bases from V and 6 bases from J, with 11 bases in between. The CDR3 extends over 12 amino acids. CDR1 is SQVTM and CDR2 is ANQGSEA in the germline V gene. CDR3 bases: TGCAGCGTTGGACGGGGGTGGGATACGCAGTATTTT. Translating it yields CSVGRGWDTQYF.

This clonotype occurred many times. The chain couples TRBV10-2 to TRBJ2-3; 9 bases match TRBD2. Trimming took 6 bases from V and 3 from J; bases not matched to a gene: 7. Germline-derived CDR1 and CDR2 are WSHSY and SAAADI. The CDR3 runs to 15 residues. The DNA of the CDR3 is TGCGCCAGCAGCCCCACTAGCGGGTGGACAGATACGCAGTATTTT. Translated: CASSPTSGWTDTQYF.

This clonotype was counted many times. The chain joins TRBV15 to TRBJ2-7, with D perhaps matching TRBD2 (5 bases). Trimming shortened V by 5 bases and J by 2 bases, and 19 bases separated the two germline ends. The germline CDR1 and CDR2 sequences are LNHNV and YYDKDF (reference sequence). The CDR3 extends over 16 amino acids. CDR3 coding DNA: TGTGCCACCAGCGAGCGGCGGTCCAGGACCCCCTACGAGCAGTACTTC. This encodes CATSERRSRTPYEQYF.

This clonotype was found many times. The rearrangement joins TRBV5-1 to TRBJ1-3; possible D gene TRBD1, 6 bases. Germline CDR1 is SGHRS and CDR2 is YFSETQ. The CDR3 runs 14 residues. The V gene lost 4 bases and the J gene lost 4 bases, with 12 bases spanning the gap. The CDR3 DNA sequence: TGCGCCAGCAGCGGAACAGGGCCCGGAAACACCATATATTTT. Translation gives CASSGTGPGNTIYF.

This clonotype was detected many times. The chain has TRBV25-1 and TRBJ1-1; D is possibly TRBD1 (5 bases). The V and J ends lost 8 bases and 4 bases respectively, with 14 bases between them. CDR1 is MGHDK and CDR2 is SYGVNS in the germline V gene. There are 13 residues in the CDR3. The CDR3 nucleotides are TGTGCCAGCCGCATGTTGGGGGGCACTGAAGCTTTCTTT. Translating gives CASRMLGGTEAFF.

In its sample, this clonotype was seen many times. The rearrangement links TRBV6-1 to TRBJ1-5, with 7 bases fitting TRBD1. Unmatched junction bases numbered 4, after V lost 8 bases and J lost 3 bases. Germline lookup yields CDR1 MNHNS and CDR2 SASEGT. This CDR3 contains 13 residues. The DNA of the CDR3 is TGTGCCAGCTGGACAGGTCCCAATCAGCCCCAGCATTTT. It codes for CASWTGPNQPQHF.

Many counts were recorded for this clonotype. The chain has TRBV20-1 and TRBJ1-3; D not resolved. The V and J ends lost 5 bases and 0 bases respectively, with 8 bases between them. Germline V lookup: CDR1 DFQATT, CDR2 SNEGSKA (reference sequence). This CDR3 contains 13 residues. CDR3 protein: CSALHRSGNTIYF. CDR3 coding DNA: TGCAGTGCTCTACACCGCTCTGGAAACACCATATATTTT.

This clonotype was counted many times. This chain links TRBV12-3 or TRBV12-4 with TRBJ1-5; possibly TRBD1 for D (6 bases). The CDR3 extends over 13 amino acids. Trimming took off 6 bases at V and 5 bases at J, with 11 bases between the two ends. The CDR3, as DNA: TGTGCCAGCAGCTTTAACAGGGATCAGCCCCAGCATTTT. Its translation is CASSFNRDQPQHF.

This clonotype was detected a few times. This sequence joins TRBV19 and TRBJ2-7; 15 positions agree with TRBD2. The CDR3 consists of 15 residues. Trimming took 9 bases from V and 2 from J; bases not matched to a gene: 5. Germline CDR1 LNHDA, CDR2 SQIVND (reference sequence). As DNA, the CDR3 is TGTGCCAGCTCCCGGACTAGCGGGGGGGCCTACGAGCAGTACTTC. It yields the protein CASSRTSGGAYEQYF.

There are many counts of this clonotype. The V gene is TRBV7-2, the J gene TRBJ1-5, with D uncertain. CDR3 length: 13 residues. Trimming took 2 bases from V and 2 from J, leaving 4 bases between them. The germline CDR1 and CDR2 sequences are SGHTA and FQGNSA. The DNA for the CDR3 is TGTGCCAGCAGCTTAAGGGGCAATCAGCCCCAGCATTTT. Translation gives CASSLRGNQPQHF.

This clonotype was recorded many times. The J gene is TRBJ2-2, the V gene TRBV11-3; 9 bases are a match to TRBD2. V lost 5 bases and J lost 1; bases outside the gene matches: 5. CDR3 length equals 16 residues. The germline CDR1 and CDR2 sequences are SGHNT and YENEEA. The CDR3 DNA sequence: TGTGCCAGCAGCCGGAATAGCGGGAGGAACACCGGGGAGCTGTTTTTT. This codes for CASSRNSGRNTGELFF.

This clonotype was observed many times. The genes are TRBV12-3 or TRBV12-4 and TRBJ2-4, with a possible D match to TRBD1 (6 bases). V shed 6 bases and J shed 5 bases, with 11 bases lying between them. This CDR3 region has 13 residues. The CDR3 here is CASRMDRENIQYF. CDR3 bases: TGTGCCAGCAGGATGGACAGAGAAAACATTCAGTACTTC.

The J gene is TRBJ2-1, the V gene TRBV10-3; D perhaps matches TRBD2 (6 bases). The germline V gene has CDR1 ENHRY and CDR2 SYGVKD. CDR3 length equals 14 residues. Trimming removed 10 bases from V and 0 bases from J, with 13 bases in between. The CDR3 is CATNRGNSYNEQFF. In DNA, the CDR3 is TGTGCCACCAACCGGGGGAACTCCTACAATGAGCAGTTCTTC.

The V gene is TRBV6-1, the J gene TRBJ1-1, with D perhaps matching TRBD1 (5 bases). This CDR3 spans 13 amino acids. Germline CDR1 is MNHNS and CDR2 is SASEGT. Trimming pared 7 bases from V and 7 bases from J, leaving 16 bases between. In nucleotides, the CDR3 is TGTGCCAGCACCACCCGCAGGGAAGGTGAAGCTTTCTTT. Amino acid sequence: CASTTRREGEAFF.

The table lists this clonotype with many counts. The V gene is TRBV30, the J gene TRBJ1-6; D uncertain. Trimming took off 1 base at V and 7 bases at J, with 14 bases between the two ends. Germline lookup yields CDR1 GTSNPN and CDR2 SVGIG (reference sequence). The CDR3 is 15 amino acids. The DNA of the CDR3 is TGTGCCTGGAGTGGGACCTCCCCCGTGAATTCACCCCTCCACTTT. Its protein is CAWSGTSPVNSPLHF.

This clonotype was counted a few times. The junction and the germline gene differ at one end; a read error may be behind it. The rearrangement uses TRBV30 and TRBJ1-3, with D tentatively TRBD1 (6 bases). This CDR3 contains 15 residues. Germline V gene sequence: CDR1 GTSNPN, CDR2 SVGIG (reference sequence). This CDR3 is CVWSVGGAGGNTIYF. Here the CDR3 DNA reads TGTGTCTGGAGTGTTGGGGGGGCGGGAGGAAACACCATATATTTT.

Ten or more counts support this clonotype. The chain couples TRBV5-6 to TRBJ2-7; tentative D call: TRBD1 (5 bases). Trimming took 2 bases from V and 1 from J, leaving 10 bases between them. The CDR3 consists of 14 residues. Looked up from germline, CDR1 is SGHDT and CDR2 is YYEEEE. The CDR3 bases are TGTGCCAGCAGCTTTGGTAGGGGATCCTACGAGCAGTACTTC. This encodes CASSFGRGSYEQYF.

Many counts were recorded for this clonotype. This sequence joins TRBV25-1 and TRBJ2-3; D is unresolved. The CDR3 extends over 13 amino acids. Trimming took off 2 bases at V and 2 bases at J, with 5 bases between the two ends. From germline, CDR1 is MGHDK and CDR2 SYGVNS. CDR3 sequence (DNA): TGTGCCAGCAGTGAACCCAACACAGATACGCAGTATTTT. Translation gives CASSEPNTDTQYF. Supplemented by reference TRBV25-1 and TRBJ2-3, the full variable domain reads EADIYQTPRYLVIGTGKKITLECSQTMGHDKMYWYQQDPGMELHLIHYSYGVNSTEKGDLSSESTVSRIRTEHFPLTLESARPSHTSQYLCASSEPNTDTQYFGPGTRLTVL.

This clonotype was seen repeatedly, ten times or more. J is TRBJ2-1 and V is TRBV11-2, with 8 bases that match TRBD2. Germline V gene data show CDR1 as SGHAT and CDR2 as FQNNGV. Losses at the gene ends were 5 bases for V and 9 bases for J; bases not matched to a gene: 18. The CDR3 length is 17 residues. This CDR3 reads CASSPVRRGTRGTEQFF. CDR3 bases: TGTGCCAGCAGCCCCGTGAGACGTGGGACTAGGGGAACTGAGCAGTTCTTC.